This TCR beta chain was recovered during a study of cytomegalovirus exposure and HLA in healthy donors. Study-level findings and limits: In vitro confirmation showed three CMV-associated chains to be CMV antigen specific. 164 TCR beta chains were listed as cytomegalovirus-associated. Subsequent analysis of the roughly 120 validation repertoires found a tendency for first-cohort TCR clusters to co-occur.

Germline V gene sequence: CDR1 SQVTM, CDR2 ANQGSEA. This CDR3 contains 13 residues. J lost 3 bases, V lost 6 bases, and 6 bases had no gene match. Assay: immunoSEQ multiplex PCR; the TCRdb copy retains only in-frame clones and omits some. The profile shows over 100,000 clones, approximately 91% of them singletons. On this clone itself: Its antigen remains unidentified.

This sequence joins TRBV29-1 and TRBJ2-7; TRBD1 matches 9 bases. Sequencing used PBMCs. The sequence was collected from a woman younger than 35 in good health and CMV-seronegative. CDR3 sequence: CSVLGTGFYEQYF. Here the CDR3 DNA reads TGCAGCGTGCTGGGGACAGGGTTCTACGAGCAGTACTTC.